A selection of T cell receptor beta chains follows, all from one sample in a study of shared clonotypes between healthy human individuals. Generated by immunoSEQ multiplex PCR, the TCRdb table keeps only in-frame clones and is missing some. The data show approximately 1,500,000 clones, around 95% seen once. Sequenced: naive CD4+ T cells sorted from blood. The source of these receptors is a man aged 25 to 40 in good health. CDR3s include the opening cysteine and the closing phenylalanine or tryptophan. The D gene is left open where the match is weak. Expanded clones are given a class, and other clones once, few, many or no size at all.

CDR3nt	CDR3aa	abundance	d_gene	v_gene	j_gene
TGTGCCAGCAGCGTAGCTACGGGGGATCAAGAGACCCAGTACTTC	CASSVATGDQETQYF	NA	NA	TRBV9	TRBJ2-5
TGTGCCAGCAGCTCGCTACAGGGGTATGGCAATCAGCCCCAGCATTTT	CASSSLQGYGNQPQHF	NA	TRBD1	TRBV11-2	TRBJ1-5
TGTGCCAGCAGTGAAGCGCTTGGGACTCGGGGTGAGCAGTTCTTC	CASSEALGTRGEQFF	once	NA	TRBV2	TRBJ2-1
TGTGCCAGCAGTGATAACAGCCAGTCATTCTACGAGCAGTACTTC	CASSDNSQSFYEQYF	NA	NA	TRBV25-1	TRBJ2-7
TGCGCCAGCAGCTTGGCCTCAGGGACCGGGGAGCTGTTTTTT	CASSLASGTGELFF	NA	NA	TRBV5-1	TRBJ2-2
TGCAGCGTTGCCCAGCTCCCTGGCACCGGGGAGCTGTTTTTT	CSVAQLPGTGELFF	NA	NA	TRBV29-1	TRBJ2-2
TGTGCCAGCAGCACACACGCCCGGGTAAGAGGAAACACCATATATTTT	CASSTHARVRGNTIYF	NA	NA	TRBV4-2	TRBJ1-3
TGTGCCAGTAGTAATAAGGGACAGGGGGCAGGGGAGACCCAGTACTTC	CASSNKGQGAGETQYF	NA	TRBD1	TRBV19	TRBJ2-5
TGTGCCAGCAGCTTAGATCGAACAACCTACGAGCAGTACTTC	CASSLDRTTYEQYF	NA	NA	TRBV11-3	TRBJ2-7
TGTGCCAGCAGCTCCACGAGCTCCTACGAGCAGTACTTC	CASSSTSSYEQYF	NA	NA	TRBV9	TRBJ2-7
TGTGCCAGCAGTGAGGGACAGAACTATGGCTACACCTTC	CASSEGQNYGYTF	NA	TRBD1	TRBV2	TRBJ1-2
TGTGCCAGCAGCCCTGGGGGGGACCAGAATGCCTTC	CASSPGGDQNAF	NA	NA	TRBV7-9	TRBJ1-2
TGTGCCAGCTCATTTACCTACAGGGGTTCGAACTATGGCTACACCTTC	CASSFTYRGSNYGYTF	NA	TRBD1	TRBV18	TRBJ1-2
TGTGCCAGCAGGCTAGGAGCCTACGAGCAGTACTTC	CASRLGAYEQYF	NA	NA	TRBV5-5	TRBJ2-7
TGTGCCAGCAGCCTAGGGTTACAAGAGCAGTACTTC	CASSLGLQEQYF	NA	NA	TRBV2	TRBJ2-7
TGTGCCAGCAGTATTGATGGTTTGACTGAAGCTTTCTTT	CASSIDGLTEAFF	NA	NA	TRBV25-1	TRBJ1-1
TGTGCCAGCTCACCAGATGAGACCCAGTACTTC	CASSPDETQYF	NA	NA	TRBV18	TRBJ2-5
TGTGCCAGCAGCTTGCGTTTTCGGGTCCGGCGGGAGGAGGGCGATACGCAGTATTTT	CASSLRFRVRREEGDTQYF	NA	TRBD2	TRBV5-4	TRBJ2-3
TGTGCCAGCAGCCTCGGGACAGGGCCCTACGAGCAGTACTTC	CASSLGTGPYEQYF	NA	TRBD1	TRBV11-3	TRBJ2-7
TGTGCCAGCAGTCCTGTATGGGGACAGGGGGAAAATCAGCCCCAGCATTTT	CASSPVWGQGENQPQHF	NA	TRBD1	TRBV28	TRBJ1-5
TGTGCCAGCAGTCGGGACAGGGATCAGCCCCAGCATTTT	CASSRDRDQPQHF	NA	TRBD1	TRBV6-4	TRBJ1-5
TGTACCAGCAGCCCCCATTCCTTTACAGGCCCGAGCTCCTACGAGCAGTACTTC	CTSSPHSFTGPSSYEQYF	NA	NA	TRBV9	TRBJ2-7
TGCGCCAGCAGCTCGACAGGGGCCACCTACGAGCAGTACTTC	CASSSTGATYEQYF	once	TRBD1	TRBV5-1	TRBJ2-7
TGTGCCAGCAGCATTCGCGTGGGCTACGAGCAGTACTTC	CASSIRVGYEQYF	NA	NA	TRBV27	TRBJ2-7
TGTGCCAGCACCGATCCGGGACTAAGCTACGAGCAGTACTTC	CASTDPGLSYEQYF	once	TRBD2	TRBV2	TRBJ2-7
TGTGCCAGCAGGCGGGACTTGAACACCGGGGAGCTGTTTTTT	CASRRDLNTGELFF	NA	NA	TRBV6-4	TRBJ2-2
TGTGCCAGCAGCTTGGCAACAACGCCGACCTACGAGCAGTACTTC	CASSLATTPTYEQYF	NA	NA	TRBV5-4	TRBJ2-7
TGTGCCAGCAGTTTGGAACAGGCGAACACTGAAGCTTTCTTT	CASSLEQANTEAFF	NA	NA	TRBV28	TRBJ1-1
TGCGCCAGCAGCCCCACAGGGCCCCTCTCGTACGAGCAGTACTTC	CASSPTGPLSYEQYF	NA	NA	TRBV4-1	TRBJ2-7
TGCAGCGTTGACCGGGGAAACACCGGGGAGCTGTTTTTT	CSVDRGNTGELFF	NA	NA	TRBV29-1	TRBJ2-2
TGTGCCAGCAGCTTAGCGGTGCAGGGATCAGCTTTCTTT	CASSLAVQGSAFF	NA	NA	TRBV11-2	TRBJ1-1
TGTGCCAGCAGCTCACCGGGACAGGGTCCCCCGGGGTTGAGAAACACCATATATTTT	CASSSPGQGPPGLRNTIYF	NA	TRBD1	TRBV5-5	TRBJ1-3
TGTGCCAGCAGCTTGGTAGGCAGAACCTATTCTGGAAACACCATATATTTT	CASSLVGRTYSGNTIYF	NA	NA	TRBV5-5	TRBJ1-3
TGTGCCTGGAGTCTCGGGGGATCCCAAGAGACCCAGTACTTC	CAWSLGGSQETQYF	once	NA	TRBV30	TRBJ2-5
TGTGCCAGCAGTACTCGAATGGGTGACATTCAGTACTTC	CASSTRMGDIQYF	NA	NA	TRBV7-2	TRBJ2-4
TGCAGCGTTGAAGCGCGAGCGGGGGGCAATGAGCAGTTCTTC	CSVEARAGGNEQFF	NA	TRBD2	TRBV29-1	TRBJ2-1
TGCAGCGTTAAGTGGGACACCGGGGAGCTGTTTTTT	CSVKWDTGELFF	NA	NA	TRBV29-1	TRBJ2-2
TGCGCCAGCAGCCAAGTGCTGGGGCGAACGAACACTGAAGCTTTCTTT	CASSQVLGRTNTEAFF	NA	NA	TRBV4-1	TRBJ1-1
TGTGCCAGCAGCTTAAACCCGGGGGCGATGTACGAGCAGTACTTC	CASSLNPGAMYEQYF	NA	NA	TRBV9	TRBJ2-7
TGTGCCAGCTCACCACCGATCGCGACAGGGTGGACAGATACGCAGTATTTT	CASSPPIATGWTDTQYF	NA	TRBD1	TRBV18	TRBJ2-3
TGCGCCAGCAGCTTGGAGATCGGTCTCTCCTACGAGCAGTACTTC	CASSLEIGLSYEQYF	few	NA	TRBV5-1	TRBJ2-7
TGTGCCAGCAGCGTATTTGGGACGGGAGAGACCCAGTACTTC	CASSVFGTGETQYF	NA	NA	TRBV9	TRBJ2-5
TGTGCCAGCAGCTTTAAACGGGAGGGTTTGCACGAGCAGTACTTC	CASSFKREGLHEQYF	NA	TRBD2	TRBV13	TRBJ2-7
TGCGCCAGCAGCCAAGTTGGGACTCAGCAGTACTTC	CASSQVGTQQYF	NA	NA	TRBV4-1	TRBJ2-7
TGTGCCAGCAGCGATGTTCAAAGGGAGACCCAGTACTTC	CASSDVQRETQYF	NA	NA	TRBV11-2	TRBJ2-5
TGTGCCAGCAGCCCGGGACACCTTATGAACACTGAAGCTTTCTTT	CASSPGHLMNTEAFF	once	NA	TRBV21-1	TRBJ1-1
TGTGCCAGCAGCTTACAGACAGTTGACGAGCAGTACTTC	CASSLQTVDEQYF	NA	NA	TRBV7-9	TRBJ2-7
TGCGCCAGCAGTATTACCGGGGAGCTGTTTTTT	CASSITGELFF	NA	NA	TRBV5-1	TRBJ2-2
TGTGCCAGCAGTTACCAGGAGACTGGAAACACCATATATTTT	CASSYQETGNTIYF	NA	NA	TRBV6-5	TRBJ1-3